This T cell receptor (beta chain) was recorded in a study of shared clonotypes between healthy human individuals. Note on this clone: The antigen is unknown.

The method was immunoSEQ multiplex PCR; TCRdb's version includes in-frame clones alone and lacks a portion of them. This repertoire shows 150,000 to 200,000 clones, about 93% found once; its top ten account for more than 0.06%. Study observations and caveats: Non-shared clonotypes displayed generation probabilities falling below those of clonotypes present in all four donors.

Germline V gene lookup returns CDR1 MDHEN and CDR2 SYDVKM. The CDR3 totals 13 residues. Trimming took 3 bases from V and 4 from J, leaving 9 bases between them. The rearrangement joins TRBV28 to TRBJ2-5; no clear D. This receptor was identified in a woman aged 30 to 39 in good health. Material for sequencing was naive CD4+ T cells sorted from blood. The sample's subset: CD45RA+ positively selected. CDR3 protein: CASSFSFGETQYF. The CDR3 coding sequence is TGTGCCAGCAGTTTTTCCTTTGGAGAGACCCAGTACTTC.